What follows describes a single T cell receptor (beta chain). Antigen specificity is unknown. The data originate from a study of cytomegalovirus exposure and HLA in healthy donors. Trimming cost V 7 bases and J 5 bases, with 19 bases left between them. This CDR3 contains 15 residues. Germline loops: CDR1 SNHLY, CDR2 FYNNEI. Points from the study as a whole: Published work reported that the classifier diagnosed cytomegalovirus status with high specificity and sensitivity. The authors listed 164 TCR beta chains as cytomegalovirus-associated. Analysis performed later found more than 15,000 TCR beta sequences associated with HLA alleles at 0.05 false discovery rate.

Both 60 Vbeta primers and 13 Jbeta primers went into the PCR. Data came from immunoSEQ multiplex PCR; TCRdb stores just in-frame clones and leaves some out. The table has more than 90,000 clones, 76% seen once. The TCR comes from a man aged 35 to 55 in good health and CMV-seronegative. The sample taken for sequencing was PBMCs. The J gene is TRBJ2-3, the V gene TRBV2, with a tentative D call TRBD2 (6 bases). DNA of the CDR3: TGTGCCAGCACCCCACGGCCGGAGGGACGAGATACGCAGTATTTT. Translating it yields CASTPRPEGRDTQYF.